Each of the 31 T cell receptor beta chains below was sequenced from the same sample in a study of CD8+ T cells in alopecia areata. Peripheral blood, together with lesional scalp punch biopsies, was collected from alopecia areata patients. TCR sequencing used cDNA made by reverse transcription of extracted RNA. Using immunoSEQ multiplex PCR, the repertoire was profiled, and TCRdb retains in-frame clones only, with some absent. The sample has about 5,700 clones; around three fifths are singletons. The material was skin, obtained at week 0. These receptors originate from a human donor with alopecia areata.

The V and J genes are TRBV15 and TRBJ1-1; TRBD1 agrees at 8 bases. The CDR3 spans 15 residues. V lost 5 bases to trimming and J lost 8 bases; unmatched junction nucleotides: 13. Germline V gene data show CDR1 as LNHNV and CDR2 as YYDKDF (reference sequence). The DNA of the CDR3 is TGTGCCACCAGCTCCGGGGACAGGAAGGTAGAAGAAGCTTTCTTT. Encoded protein: CATSSGDRKVEEAFF.

To note about this clone: The same CDR3 also results from other DNA sequences found in this sample. In DNA form, the CDR3 reads TGTGCCAGCAGCCTGCCCCCTAACGAGCAGTACTTC. Protein sequence: CASSLPPNEQYF. V and J are TRBV7-2 and TRBJ2-7; no clear D gene. From germline, CDR1 is SGHTA and CDR2 FQGNSA. This CDR3 has 12 amino acids. The V and J ends lost 5 bases and 5 bases respectively, with 10 bases between them.

This chain uses TRBV7-9 with TRBJ2-2, with 7 positions matching TRBD1. V was pared by 4 bases and J by 2 bases, with 4 bases of the junction left unmatched. The CDR3 extends over 15 amino acids. Germline values: CDR1 SEHNR, CDR2 FQNEAQ (reference sequence). CDR3 bases: TGTGCCAGCAGCTCCTGGACAGGAAACACCGGGGAGCTGTTTTTT. Translation gives CASSSWTGNTGELFF.

This clone was picked up one time. The chain has TRBV27 and TRBJ2-1; D is perhaps TRBD2 (6 bases). V was trimmed by 2 bases and J by 12 bases, leaving 14 bases between them. CDR3 length equals 13 residues. Germline CDR1 reads MNHEY; CDR2 reads SMNVEV (reference sequence). The CDR3 is CASSLMRGLGQFF. DNA for the CDR3: TGTGCCAGCAGTTTAATGCGGGGTCTCGGGCAGTTCTTC.

The chain uses TRBV5-1 and TRBJ1-4; TRBD1 matches 7 bases. The CDR3 contains 13 residues. V shed 4 bases, J shed 7 bases, and the junction held 4 bases outside the gene matches. CDR1 and CDR2 from the germline V gene are SGHRS and YFSETQ. CDR3 nucleotides: TGCGCCAGCAGCAGATGGACAGGTGAAAAACTGTTTTTT. This encodes CASSRWTGEKLFF.

This clone came up once. The CDR3 reads CASSRTAGTSGGNEQFF. Here the CDR3 DNA reads TGTGCCAGCAGTAGAACTGCCGGGACTAGCGGGGGCAATGAGCAGTTCTTC. The chain links TRBV27 to TRBJ2-1; 14 bases are a match to TRBD2. Germline V gives CDR1 MNHEY, CDR2 SMNVEV (reference sequence). The CDR3 spans 17 residues. V gave up 5 bases and J gave up 6 bases; unmatched junction bases: 9.

This clone has a handful of counts. The V gene is TRBV5-1, the J gene TRBJ2-1, with D tentatively TRBD1 (5 bases). This CDR3 has 14 residues. The V end lost 4 bases, the J end lost 5 bases, and 13 bases lay between the germline ends. Germline V CDR1 and CDR2: SGHRS, YFSETQ. CDR3 region: CASSGIGRDNEQFF. The CDR3 DNA is TGCGCCAGCAGCGGGATCGGCAGGGACAATGAGCAGTTCTTC. Full variable domain (remainder filled in from reference TRBV5-1 and TRBJ2-1): KAGVTQTPRYLIKTRGQQVTLSCSPISGHRSVSWYQQTPGQGLQFLFEYFSETQRNKGNFPGRFSGRQFSNSRSEMNVSTLELGDSALYLCASSGIGRDNEQFFGPGTRLTVL.

V is TRBV2 and J is TRBJ1-2; no firm D call. Looked up from germline, CDR1 is SNHLY and CDR2 is FYNNEI. The CDR3 runs to 11 residues. Trimming stripped 2 bases from V and 8 bases from J, with 6 bases between. The CDR3 is CASSETVGYTF. CDR3 bases: TGTGCCAGCAGTGAAACAGTGGGCTACACCTTC.

V is TRBV12-1 and J is TRBJ2-2; the D segment call TRBD1 is taken from the table without a DNA check. TRBV12-1 is a pseudogene locus. The CDR3 has 16 amino acids. The CDR3 reads CASSSPGGIHTGELFF. The CDR3 DNA reads TGTGCCAGCAGCTCGCCAGGGGGAATACACACCGGGGAGCTGTTTTTT.

This clone was seen a handful of times. This sample includes further DNA sequences coding for the same CDR3. The chain uses TRBV4-1 and TRBJ2-2; no firm D call. V lost 0 bases to trimming and J lost 3 bases, with 5 bases between them. This CDR3 has 14 amino acids. Per germline, CDR1 MGHRA and CDR2 YSYEKL. CDR3 amino acids: CASSQEGYTGELFF. The CDR3 region has the DNA TGCGCCAGCAGCCAAGAAGGATACACCGGGGAGCTGTTTTTT.

V gene TRBV27 combines with J gene TRBJ2-7; 9 bases match TRBD1. The germline V gene has CDR1 MNHEY and CDR2 SMNVEV (reference sequence). The CDR3 covers 18 residues. After removal of 0 bases from V and 1 base from J, the junction contained 10 bases not matched to a gene. The DNA for the CDR3 is TGTGCCAGCAGTTTATCGCTGGGGGGGACAGGGTATTCCTACGAGCAGTACTTC. This encodes CASSLSLGGTGYSYEQYF.

The chain couples TRBV19 to TRBJ2-7; D not certain. The V gene's germline CDR1 is LNHDA and CDR2 SQIVND (reference sequence). V was trimmed by 2 bases and J by 5 bases, leaving 13 bases between them. The CDR3 loop spans 14 amino acids. CDR3 nucleotide sequence: TGTGCCAGTAGTATATACGGCAGATTCCACGAGCAGTACTTC. Encoded protein: CASSIYGRFHEQYF.

In its sample, this clone ranks as large. Distinct nucleotide sequences in the sample also encode this CDR3. V is TRBV7-9 and J is TRBJ1-1, with TRBD1 as a possible D gene (5 bases). The CDR3 is made up of 14 amino acids. Trimming removed 4 bases from V and 1 base from J, with 10 bases in between. Germline V CDR1 and CDR2: SEHNR, FQNEAQ (reference sequence). The CDR3 sequence is CASSWDGANTEAFF. The CDR3 DNA sequence: TGTGCCAGCAGCTGGGACGGGGCGAACACTGAAGCTTTCTTT. Supplemented by reference TRBV7-9 and TRBJ1-1, the full variable domain reads DTGVSQNPRHKITKRGQNVTFRCDPISEHNRLYWYRQTLGQGPEFLTYFQNEAQLEKSRLLSDRFSAERPKGSFSTLEIQRTEQGDSAMYLCASSWDGANTEAFFGQGTRLTVV.

By share, this clone counts as medium-sized. The V gene is TRBV27, the J gene TRBJ2-7, with 8 bases that match TRBD1. The CDR3 length is 14 residues. Germline assignment: CDR1 MNHEY and CDR2 SMNVEV (reference sequence). The V segment lost 6 bases and the J segment 3 bases; nucleotides outside the gene matches: 7. This chain's CDR3 is CASRIQGANYEQYF. The CDR3 bases are TGTGCCAGCAGGATCCAGGGGGCGAACTACGAGCAGTACTTC.

The V and J genes are TRBV27 and TRBJ1-6; D possibly corresponds to TRBD1 (5 bases). Per the germline V gene, CDR1 is MNHEY and CDR2 is SMNVEV (reference sequence). The V end was cut by 3 bases, the J end by 6 bases, with 15 bases between. The CDR3 has 16 amino acids. The CDR3 protein is CASSFVGGYGNSPLHF. The CDR3 DNA follows: TGTGCCAGCAGTTTTGTGGGGGGGTACGGTAATTCACCCCTCCACTTT.

The chain is built from TRBV30 and TRBJ2-1, with no clear D. Germline loops: CDR1 GTSNPN, CDR2 SVGIG (reference sequence). The CDR3 length is 13 residues. V lost 0 bases and J lost 6, with 9 bases in between. CDR3: CAWSVHPPNEQFF. CDR3 nucleotide sequence: TGTGCCTGGAGTGTACACCCCCCCAATGAGCAGTTCTTC.

This rearrangement joins TRBV23-1 to TRBJ1-5, with 9 nucleotides matching TRBD1. TRBV23-1 is sorted into the ORF group, with uncertain function. The length of the CDR3 is 17 residues. V lost 6 bases and J lost 1; bases outside the gene matches: 10. CDR3 in DNA: TGCGCCAGCAGGCTAGCTAACAGGGGGCGGAGCAATCAGCCCCAGCATTTT. Its translation is CASRLANRGRSNQPQHF.

This sequence joins TRBV5-1 and TRBJ1-4; 8 nucleotides align to TRBD1. Trimming took 4 bases from V and 8 from J; bases not matched to a gene: 10. Germline loops: CDR1 SGHRS, CDR2 YFSETQ. The CDR3 loop spans 15 amino acids. The CDR3 protein is CASSHRKDREEKLFF. The CDR3 DNA sequence: TGCGCCAGCAGCCACCGGAAGGACAGGGAGGAAAAACTGTTTTTT.

This sequence joins TRBV9 and TRBJ2-7, with 7 nucleotides matching TRBD1. V dropped 4 bases and J dropped 5; count of bases not matched to a gene: 12. CDR3 size: 15 residues. In germline, CDR1 is SGDLS, CDR2 YYNGEE. This CDR3 is CASSPTQGPLDEQYF. CDR3 sequence (DNA): TGTGCCAGCAGCCCAACACAGGGGCCTTTAGACGAGCAGTACTTC.

This sequence joins TRBV7-9 and TRBJ2-5; D may be TRBD2 (5 bases). Gene TRBJ2-7 matches the end of the DNA better, so the J call may be wrong. The length of the CDR3 is 14 residues. From germline, CDR1 is SEHNR and CDR2 FQNEAQ (reference sequence). CDR3: CASSPPGTDYEQYF. CDR3 nucleotides: TGTGCCAGCAGCCCCCCGGGAACCGACTACGAGCAGTACTTC.

This chain links TRBV6-5 with TRBJ1-6, with D unresolved. Germline V gives CDR1 MNHEY, CDR2 SVGAGI. The CDR3 is 16 amino acids. Deletions cut 2 bases from V and 0 bases from J, with 8 bases between. The CDR3, as DNA: TGTGCCAGCAGTTACGGGGTGGCCTCCTATAATTCACCCCTCCACTTT. This encodes CASSYGVASYNSPLHF.

This clone has just a few counts. The V and J genes are TRBV5-5 and TRBJ1-4, with D perhaps matching TRBD1 (5 bases). This CDR3 has 18 residues. Germline V lookup: CDR1 SGHKS, CDR2 YYEKEE (reference sequence). V lost 2 bases, J lost 7 bases, and 24 bases lay in between. This CDR3 is CASSFLRMGRATPEKLFF. Here the CDR3 DNA reads TGTGCCAGCAGCTTCTTACGCATGGGACGGGCAACTCCTGAAAAACTGTTTTTT.

This clone appeared a few times. The CDR3 loop is CASSPSQGAYEQYF. In nucleotides, the CDR3 is TGTGCCAGCTCACCGAGCCAGGGCGCCTACGAGCAGTACTTC. The rearrangement links TRBV18 to TRBJ2-7; a weak D match, TRBD1 (5 bases). V was pared by 3 bases and J by 2 bases, with 11 bases between. Per germline, CDR1 KGHSH and CDR2 LQKENI. CDR3 length equals 14 residues.

The chain employs TRBV5-4 and TRBJ2-6; a possible D gene is TRBD2 (6 bases). V was shortened by 4 bases and J by 1 base, with 15 bases between the two germline ends. Looked up from germline, CDR1 is SGHNT and CDR2 is YYREEE (reference sequence). The CDR3 consists of 17 residues. The CDR3 nucleotides read TGTGCCAGCAGCCAGCTCACCGGAGGGTCTGGGGCCAACGTCCTGACTTTC. It is translated as CASSQLTGGSGANVLTF.

The J gene is TRBJ1-4, the V gene TRBV6-6; D is undetermined. Trimming took off 5 bases at V and 7 bases at J, with 11 bases between the two ends. Germline V gene data show CDR1 as MNHNY and CDR2 as SVGAGI (reference sequence). The length of the CDR3 is 13 residues. The CDR3 bases are TGTGCCAGCAGTGTGAGGATCGCTGAAAAACTGTTTTTT. Encoded protein: CASSVRIAEKLFF.

The V gene is TRBV7-8, the J gene TRBJ1-4; unclear D gene. Trimming cost V 2 bases and J 1 base, with 14 bases left between them. The germline V gene has CDR1 SGHVS and CDR2 FQNEAQ. The CDR3 has 17 amino acids. CDR3 DNA sequence: TGTGCCAGCAGCTTAAATGCGAGGGTCGGAACTAATGAAAAACTGTTTTTT. Protein: CASSLNARVGTNEKLFF.

This chain joins TRBV6-1 and TRBJ2-3; D gene unclear. V gave up 5 bases and J gave up 2 bases, with 14 bases separating them. Germline CDR1 is MNHNS and CDR2 is SASEGT. The CDR3 is 15 amino acids. The DNA for the CDR3 is TGTGCCAGCAGTTTTAGGAACAGAGCCACAGATACGCAGTATTTT. Amino acids: CASSFRNRATDTQYF.

The table lists this clone with a count of one. The V call is TRBV19, the J call TRBJ1-4; no definite D call. Germline-derived CDR1 and CDR2 are LNHDA and SQIVND (reference sequence). Trimming took 8 bases from V and 2 from J, leaving 9 bases between them. This CDR3 has 13 amino acids. The CDR3 protein is CASEERTNEKLFF. CDR3 nucleotides: TGTGCCAGTGAAGAGCGGACTAATGAAAAACTGTTTTTT.

This chain links TRBV7-9 with TRBJ1-5; 9 bases map to TRBD1. CDR3 size: 17 residues. Trimming cost V 4 bases and J 2 bases; bases outside gene matches: 9. Germline values: CDR1 SEHNR, CDR2 FQNEAQ (reference sequence). CDR3 sequence (DNA): TGTGCCAGCAGCTCGGCGGACAGGGGCCGAGGCAATCAGCCCCAGCATTTT. Its translation: CASSSADRGRGNQPQHF.

This chain joins TRBV27 and TRBJ1-5, with a tentative D call TRBD1 (6 bases). CDR3 length: 16 amino acids. Trimming cost V 5 bases and J 5 bases, with 19 bases left between them. The germline CDR1 and CDR2 sequences are MNHEY and SMNVEV (reference sequence). CDR3 coding DNA: TGTGCCAGCAGTAATACAGGAAAGGGGGGATATCAGCCCCAGCATTTT. This encodes CASSNTGKGGYQPQHF.

This chain uses TRBV6-1 with TRBJ2-7; a possible D gene is TRBD1 (5 bases). Germline values: CDR1 MNHNS, CDR2 SASEGT. CDR3 length: 14 residues. Trimming removed 0 bases from V and 5 bases from J, with 11 bases in between. The DNA of the CDR3 is TGTGCCAGCAGTGAAGCATCGATAGGGGACGAGCAGTACTTC. Translated: CASSEASIGDEQYF.